This entry lists 17 T cell receptor beta chains sequenced from one sample in a study of blood T cell repertoires in COVID-19. Sequencing used immunoSEQ multiplex PCR; TCRdb keeps in-frame clones, though not all of them. The sample includes roughly 250,000 clones, about 82% of them seen just once. The source material was PBMCs or T cells enriched from blood (not recorded which). The origin of the receptors is a woman in her fifties or sixties who had recovered from COVID-19.

This chain connects TRBV3-1 (or the pseudogene TRBV3-2) to TRBJ2-2; 9 bases are shared with TRBD2. Trimming cost V 5 bases and J 3 bases; bases outside gene matches: 1. Germline assignment: CDR1 LGHDT and CDR2 YNNKEL (reference sequence). This CDR3 has 14 residues. CDR3 residues: CASSRLADTGELFF. In DNA form, the CDR3 reads TGTGCCAGCAGCAGACTAGCGGACACCGGGGAGCTGTTTTTT.

The rearrangement joins TRBV7-9 to TRBJ1-5; 9 bases agree with TRBD1. This CDR3 has 14 residues. V was pared by 5 bases and J by 7 bases, with 6 bases of the junction left unmatched. The germline CDR1 and CDR2 sequences are SEHNR and FQNEAQ (reference sequence). CDR3 protein: CASSAGQGSQPQHF. In nucleotides, the CDR3 is TGTGCCAGCAGCGCGGGACAGGGTTCGCAGCCCCAGCATTTT.

V is TRBV6-2 or TRBV6-3 and J is TRBJ2-3; 13 nucleotides agree with TRBD2. In germline, CDR1 is MNHEY, CDR2 SVGEGT. The CDR3 is 15 residues long. V was clipped by 6 bases and J by 5 bases; unmatched bases: 5. CDR3 DNA: TGTGCCAGCAGCCCAAGACTAGCGGGGGGAGATACGCAGTATTTT. Translation: CASSPRLAGGDTQYF.

The rearrangement uses TRBV5-4 and TRBJ2-7, with D maybe TRBD2 (6 bases). The CDR3 has 13 residues. The germline CDR1 and CDR2 sequences are SGHNT and YYREEE (reference sequence). Trimming pared 6 bases from V and 5 bases from J, leaving 15 bases between. CDR3 sequence reads: CASTSGGDHEQYF. The CDR3 DNA reads as TGTGCCAGCACCTCCGGCGGGGATCACGAGCAGTACTTC.

This chain links TRBV3-1 (or the pseudogene TRBV3-2) with TRBJ2-5; 10 nucleotides match TRBD2. From germline, CDR1 is LGHDT and CDR2 YNNKEL (reference sequence). The length of the CDR3 is 19 residues. Unmatched junction bases numbered 17, after V lost 2 bases and J lost 5 bases. This chain's CDR3 is CASSQKLRASGGRGETQYF. The CDR3 DNA sequence: TGTGCCAGCAGCCAAAAACTCAGGGCTAGCGGGGGACGCGGGGAGACCCAGTACTTC.

Of note for this clone: Other nucleotide sequences in the sample specify the same CDR3. The chain couples TRBV18 to TRBJ2-7; 8 nucleotides line up with TRBD2. J gave up 2 bases and V 0 bases, and 0 bases lay outside the gene matches. There are 14 residues in the CDR3. CDR1 is KGHSH and CDR2 is LQKENI in the germline V gene. The CDR3 DNA follows: TGTGCCAGCTCACCACCGGGACTAGCCTACGAGCAGTACTTC. This translates into CASSPPGLAYEQYF.

This clone was seen once. V is TRBV14 and J is TRBJ1-6, with 7 bases lining up with TRBD1. Germline V gene data show CDR1 as SGHDN and CDR2 as FVKESK. The CDR3 length is 16 residues. Germline trimming cut 3 bases from V and 7 bases from J; bases unmatched to any gene: 9. CDR3 in amino acids: CASSHTGTDLNSPLHF. The CDR3 nucleotides read TGTGCCAGCAGCCATACCGGGACAGATTTAAATTCACCCCTCCACTTT.

The chain uses TRBV9 and TRBJ2-5; tentatively, D is TRBD2 (5 bases). CDR3 size: 14 residues. Germline CDR1 is SGDLS and CDR2 is YYNGEE. The ends were cut back, 2 bases at V and 2 bases at J, with 10 bases in the middle. CDR3 DNA sequence: TGTGCCAGCAGCGTGCGAGGGATGCAAGAGACCCAGTACTTC. Translating gives CASSVRGMQETQYF.

This clone was picked up one time. The J gene is TRBJ2-2, the V gene TRBV7-3; 8 bases are a match to TRBD2. CDR1 and CDR2 from the germline V gene are SGHTA and FQGTGA. This CDR3 has 16 amino acids. The trim removed 2 bases at V and 2 bases at J, leaving 4 bases unmatched. The CDR3 coding sequence is TGTGCCAGCAGCTTAGTGGCGGGGGGAAACACCGGGGAGCTGTTTTTT. As protein: CASSLVAGGNTGELFF.

The chain couples TRBV4-3 to TRBJ1-1; D unresolved. The germline V and J ends were trimmed by 4 bases and 1 base, with 7 bases remaining between them. The germline V gene encodes CDR1 LGHNA and CDR2 YSLEER. The CDR3 is 13 amino acids. CDR3 nucleotides: TGCGCCAGCAGCCGGACTCAGAACACTGAAGCTTTCTTT. Translated: CASSRTQNTEAFF.

V is TRBV20-1 and J is TRBJ2-4, with 9 bases fitting TRBD2. Germline assignment: CDR1 DFQATT and CDR2 SNEGSKA (reference sequence). Trimming at V came to 3 bases and at J to 9 bases, leaving 9 bases not matched to a gene. This CDR3 has 14 residues. The CDR3 DNA follows: TGCAGTGCTAGTAAGGCGGGGGGGCCGAGCATTCAGTACTTC. Protein product: CSASKAGGPSIQYF.

The genes are TRBV30 and TRBJ1-5, with 9 bases that match TRBD1. Looked up from germline, CDR1 is GTSNPN and CDR2 is SVGIG (reference sequence). CDR3 length: 13 residues. V lost 5 bases and J lost 7; bases outside the gene matches: 6. The CDR3 region is CAWGGTGRQPQHF. The CDR3 DNA is TGTGCCTGGGGGGGGACAGGGCGGCAGCCCCAGCATTTT.

The chain couples TRBV7-2 to TRBJ2-7; possible D gene TRBD1, 6 bases. CDR1 is SGHTA, CDR2 FQGNSA, per germline. The CDR3 has 18 residues. Between the trimmed V and J ends, which lost 1 base and 1 base, there was a span of 20 bases. This CDR3 is CASSLVIKDSTGSYEQYF. CDR3 sequence (DNA): TGTGCCAGCAGCTTAGTGATTAAGGACAGCACGGGATCCTACGAGCAGTACTTC.

This clone was counted a few times. The chain combines TRBV12-3 or TRBV12-4 with TRBJ1-1; 9 bases map to TRBD1. The CDR3 consists of 13 residues. Unmatched junction bases numbered 5, after V lost 3 bases and J lost 9 bases. The CDR3 sequence: CASSFQQGAKAFF. DNA for the CDR3: TGTGCCAGCAGTTTTCAACAGGGGGCTAAAGCTTTCTTT.

This chain links TRBV5-6 with TRBJ1-6, with TRBD1 matching 9 bases. Germline V CDR1 and CDR2: SGHDT, YYEEEE. The CDR3 sequence is 16 residues long. The V segment lost 3 bases and the J segment 6 bases; nucleotides outside the gene matches: 7. CDR3 bases: TGTGCCAGCAGCTCAAGGATGACAGGGGGTAATTCACCCCTCCACTTT. This encodes CASSSRMTGGNSPLHF.

The chain combines TRBV2 with TRBJ1-2; 9 bases agree with TRBD1. CDR1 is SNHLY, CDR2 FYNNEI, per germline. The CDR3 extends over 14 amino acids. V lost 6 bases and J lost 8; bases outside the gene matches: 10. CDR3 in DNA: TGTGCCAGCAGGCCGTGGGACAGGGTCGGGGGCTACACCTTC. Protein: CASRPWDRVGGYTF.

This clone turned up a few times. The gene calls are TRBV5-6 and TRBJ1-3; perhaps TRBD1 as D (5 bases). The CDR3 runs 14 residues. Per the germline V gene, CDR1 is SGHDT and CDR2 is YYEEEE. The V and J ends lost 4 bases and 1 base respectively, with 9 bases between them. The CDR3 reads CASSQDSSGNTIYF. The DNA for the CDR3 is TGTGCCAGCAGCCAAGACAGTTCTGGAAACACCATATATTTT.